This T cell receptor beta chain came from a study of cytomegalovirus exposure and HLA in healthy donors. Study context: An analysis done earlier identified 100 million to 140 million unique TCR beta sequences from around 180 million T cells. The study, taken as a whole, reports: In a later analysis, donors in an Asian-associated ancestry cluster reportedly had fewer N-insertions in productive TCRs than the cohort mean.

This clone has a handful of counts. Its target is not known. 13 Jbeta primers and 60 Vbeta primers were used for the PCR. Clones were sequenced by immunoSEQ multiplex PCR, and TCRdb holds only the in-frame ones, with some missing. This sample has 180,000 or so clones, with roughly a tenth found just once. Regarding donors, all were healthy bone marrow donors. The receptor was isolated from a woman aged 25 to 39 in good health and CMV-seropositive. Material for sequencing was PBMCs.

The CDR3 loop is CAWRGRLEGYEQYF. As DNA, the CDR3 is TGTGCCTGGAGGGGAAGACTAGAGGGCTACGAGCAGTACTTC. The chain combines TRBV30 with TRBJ2-7; a possible D gene is TRBD2 (6 bases). The CDR3 loop spans 14 amino acids. V shed 3 bases and J shed 3 bases, with 15 bases lying between them. CDR1 is GTSNPN, CDR2 SVGIG, per germline (reference sequence).